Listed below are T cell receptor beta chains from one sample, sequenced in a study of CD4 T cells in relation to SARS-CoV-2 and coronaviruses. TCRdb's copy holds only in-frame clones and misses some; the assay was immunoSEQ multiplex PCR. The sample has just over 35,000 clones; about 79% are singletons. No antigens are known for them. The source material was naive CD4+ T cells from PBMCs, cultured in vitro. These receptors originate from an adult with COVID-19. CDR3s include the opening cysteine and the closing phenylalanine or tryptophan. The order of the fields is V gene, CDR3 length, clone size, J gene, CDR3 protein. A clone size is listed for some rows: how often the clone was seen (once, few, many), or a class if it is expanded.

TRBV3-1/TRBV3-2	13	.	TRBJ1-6	CASSQRQNSPLHF
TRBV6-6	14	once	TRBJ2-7	CASSLVAGTYEQYF
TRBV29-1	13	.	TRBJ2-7	CSVEVPTEYEQYF
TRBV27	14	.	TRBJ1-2	CASSPTGGAKGYTF
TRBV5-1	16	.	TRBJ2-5	CASKMGTEAIQETQYF
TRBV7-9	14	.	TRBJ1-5	CASSFGTALRPQHF
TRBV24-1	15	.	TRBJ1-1	CATSEGQGMNTEAFF
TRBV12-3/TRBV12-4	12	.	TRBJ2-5	CASRSRGETQYF
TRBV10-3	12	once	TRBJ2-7	CAISATGYEQYF
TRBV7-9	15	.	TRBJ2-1	CASRLGLAGVYEQFF
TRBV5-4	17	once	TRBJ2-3	CASSLGDRGFITDTQYF
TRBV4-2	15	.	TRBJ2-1	CASSQGHRSYNEQFF
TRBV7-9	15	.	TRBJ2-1	CASSSGSKNYNEQFF
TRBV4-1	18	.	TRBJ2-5	CASSQDAPGGRYQETQYF
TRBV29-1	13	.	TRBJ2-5	CSVGGEAEETQYF
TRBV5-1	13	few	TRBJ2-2	CASTQDYTGELFF
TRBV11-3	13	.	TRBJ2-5	CASSLEQGETQYF
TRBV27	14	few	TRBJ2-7	CASSFTLGSYEQYF
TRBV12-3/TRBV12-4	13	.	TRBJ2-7	CASNSDSSYEQYF
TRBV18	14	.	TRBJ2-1	CASSPGTGSNEQFF